This TCR beta chain was recovered during a study of graft-versus-host responses after intestinal transplantation (TCRdb year 2021). In the study overall: Recipients received multivisceral, liver-intestinal, or isolated intestinal transplants. All recipients received anti-thymocyte globulin induction followed by maintenance tacrolimus and steroids for 3 to 4 years. After intestinal transplantation, graft-versus-host and host-versus-graft alloreactive T cell clones in the graft, circulation and bone marrow were tracked using bulk TCR-beta CDR3 sequencing. To identify alloreactive clones, pre-transplant mixed lymphocyte reaction products were sequenced and then compared with unstimulated pre-transplant donor and recipient T cells. A cohort of fewer than 25 intestinal transplant recipients, including one retransplant, was enrolled, and a few patients lacking pretransplant specimens were excluded. Donor T cell macrochimerism was defined as a peak of at least 4% donor T cells among recipient peripheral blood mononuclear cells. Samples from three later patients were sequenced in-house on an Illumina MiSeq with MiXCR processing rather than by the commercial service.

Library construction relied on the immunoSEQ multiplex PCR assay. For most patients, genomic DNA was isolated using the Qiagen DNeasy Blood and Tissue Kit and was shipped frozen to Adaptive Biotechnologies for TCR sequencing. Adaptive Biotechnologies carried out high-throughput TCR-beta CDR3 sequencing of genomic DNA for most patients. The study's processing was this. TCR sequencing data were retrieved from Adaptive's ImmunoSEQ software for roughly 17 patients, whereas three other patients were processed with MiXCR and VDJtools. To correct CD4 versus CD8 sorting errors, sequences present in both subsets at a frequency ratio below 5:1 were removed. CDR3 nucleotide sequences shared between donor and recipient were removed because their origin could not be assigned. At least 2-fold expansion over unstimulated cells and a minimum CFSE-low frequency of 0.002% (template counts) or 0.001% (read counts) were required for clones to be classified as alloreactive. Mappable clones were those detected in sequenced pre-transplant spleen, lymph node, or MLR CFSE-low populations of the donor or recipient. The cumulative frequency of alloreactive clones was calculated as a percentage of all sequences, weighted by copy number. As stored in TCRdb, this immuneACCESS dataset retains in-frame rearrangements with V and J assigned. A fraction of the clones does not appear; measured against another copy, unresolved V genes explain less than half of the discrepancy, and the remainder lacks a known reason. Clone size and V and J calls were adopted from that table, with D and trimming inferred from the DNA. A total of roughly 110,000 clones appear in this sample, 87% of them only once. Around 0.7% of the sample belongs to the ten largest clones.

For this clone: Which antigen it targets is not known. Per-nucleotide qualities are absent, and no much larger clonotype sits a single base away.

The time point label of this sample denotes: cells obtained before transplantation from donor or recipient. CD3+CD4+ and CD3+CD8+ populations were FACS-sorted from unstimulated pre-transplant donor and recipient cells taken from spleen or lymph nodes. Beyond this particular receptor, the publication reports: The conclusions were limited by the relatively low number and heterogeneity of the intestinal transplant patients. Early after transplant, peak levels of circulating GvH clones were found to be associated with declines in HvG clones. In the allografts of patients with donor T cell macrochimerism, GvH to HvG T cell clonal ratios were high. GvH clones were detected in recipient bone marrow, and some appeared earlier in ileal mucosa or blood, consistent with an intestinal mucosal origin.

The TCR originated in a human donor who was the organ donor for an intestinal transplant. The sequencing used unstimulated CD4+ T cells sorted from spleen or lymph node cells, collected before transplant.

The DNA sequence is given as TGTGCCAGCAGTTTGAGCTGGGACAGGGGCAATCAGCCCCAGCATTTT. Its translation is CASSLSWDRGNQPQHF. The chain was built from TRBV27 and TRBJ1-5; TRBD1 aligns with 9 central bases. Via the germline V gene (reference sequence), CDR1 is MNHEY and CDR2 SMNVEV. The germline V end is reduced by 3 bases and the J end by 2 bases; junction bases left unmatched: 5. The CDR3 measures 16 amino acids from cysteine to phenylalanine. Of all the DNA, just the CDR3 is kept, 48 bases in frame from base 1.